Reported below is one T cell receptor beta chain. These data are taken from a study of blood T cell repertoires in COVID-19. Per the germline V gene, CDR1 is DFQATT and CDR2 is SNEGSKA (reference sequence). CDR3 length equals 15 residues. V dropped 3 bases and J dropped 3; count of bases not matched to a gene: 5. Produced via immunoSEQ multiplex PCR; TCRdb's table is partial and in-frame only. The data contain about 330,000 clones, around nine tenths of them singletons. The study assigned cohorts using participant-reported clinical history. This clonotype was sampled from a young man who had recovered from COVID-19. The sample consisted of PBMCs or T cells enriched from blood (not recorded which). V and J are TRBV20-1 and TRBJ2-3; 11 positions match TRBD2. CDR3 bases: TGCAGTGCTAGTGGGGTAGCGGGGGGGACAGATACGCAGTATTTT. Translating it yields CSASGVAGGTDTQYF.